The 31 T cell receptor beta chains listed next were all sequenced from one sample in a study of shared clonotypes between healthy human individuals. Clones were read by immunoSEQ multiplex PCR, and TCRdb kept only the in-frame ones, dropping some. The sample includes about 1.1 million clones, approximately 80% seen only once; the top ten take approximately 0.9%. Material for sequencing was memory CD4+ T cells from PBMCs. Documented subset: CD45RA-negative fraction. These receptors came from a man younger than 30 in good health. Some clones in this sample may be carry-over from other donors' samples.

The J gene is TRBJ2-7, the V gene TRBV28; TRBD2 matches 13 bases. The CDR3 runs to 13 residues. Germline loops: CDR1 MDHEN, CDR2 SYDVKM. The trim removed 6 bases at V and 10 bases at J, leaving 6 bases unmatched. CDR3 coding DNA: TGTGCCAGCAGGTCCGGGACTAGCGGGACTCAGTACTTC. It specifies CASRSGTSGTQYF.

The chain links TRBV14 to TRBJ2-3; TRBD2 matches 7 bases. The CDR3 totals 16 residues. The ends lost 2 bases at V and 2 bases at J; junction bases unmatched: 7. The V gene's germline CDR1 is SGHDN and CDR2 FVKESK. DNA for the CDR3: TGTGCCAGCAGCCAAATAGCGGGCACCCTCACAGATACGCAGTATTTT. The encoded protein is CASSQIAGTLTDTQYF.

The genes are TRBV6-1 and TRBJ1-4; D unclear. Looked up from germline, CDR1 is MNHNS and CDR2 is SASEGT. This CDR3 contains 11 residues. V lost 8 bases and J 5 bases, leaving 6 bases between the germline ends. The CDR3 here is CASCGNEKLFF. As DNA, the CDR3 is TGTGCCAGCTGCGGGAATGAAAAACTGTTTTTT.

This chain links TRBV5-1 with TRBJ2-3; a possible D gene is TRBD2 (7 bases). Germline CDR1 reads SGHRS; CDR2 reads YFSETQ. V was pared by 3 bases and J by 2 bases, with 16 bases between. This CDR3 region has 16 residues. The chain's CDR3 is CASSWGASGVTDTQYF. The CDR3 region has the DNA TGCGCCAGCAGCTGGGGGGCTAGCGGAGTCACAGATACGCAGTATTTT.

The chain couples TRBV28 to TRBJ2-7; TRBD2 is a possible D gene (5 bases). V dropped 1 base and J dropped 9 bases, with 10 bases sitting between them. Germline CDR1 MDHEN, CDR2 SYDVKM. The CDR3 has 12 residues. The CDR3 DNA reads TGTGCCAGCAGTTTATCCCGGGGTGCGCAGTACTTC. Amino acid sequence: CASSLSRGAQYF.

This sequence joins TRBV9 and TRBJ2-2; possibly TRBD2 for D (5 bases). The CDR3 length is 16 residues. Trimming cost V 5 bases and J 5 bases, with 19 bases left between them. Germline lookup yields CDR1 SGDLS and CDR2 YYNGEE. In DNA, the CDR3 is TGTGCCAGCAGGGCTAACCTAGGACTGGGAACCGGGGAGCTGTTTTTT. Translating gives CASRANLGLGTGELFF.

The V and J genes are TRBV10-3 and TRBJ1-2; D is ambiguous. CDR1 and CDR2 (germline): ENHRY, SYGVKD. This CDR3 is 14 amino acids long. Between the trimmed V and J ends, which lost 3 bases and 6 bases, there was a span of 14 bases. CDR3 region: CAISESRGLDGYTF. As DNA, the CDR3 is TGTGCCATCAGTGAAAGTCGGGGTTTGGATGGCTACACCTTC.

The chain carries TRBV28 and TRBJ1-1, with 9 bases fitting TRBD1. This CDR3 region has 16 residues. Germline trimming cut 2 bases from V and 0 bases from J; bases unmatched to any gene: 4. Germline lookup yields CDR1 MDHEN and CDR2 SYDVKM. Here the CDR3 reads CASSLTGGYMNTEAFF. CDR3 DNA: TGTGCCAGCAGTTTAACAGGGGGCTATATGAACACTGAAGCTTTCTTT.

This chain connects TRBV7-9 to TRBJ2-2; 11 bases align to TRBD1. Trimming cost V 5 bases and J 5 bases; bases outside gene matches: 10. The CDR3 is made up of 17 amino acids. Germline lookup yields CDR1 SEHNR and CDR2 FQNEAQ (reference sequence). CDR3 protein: CASSPPGQGAFTGELFF. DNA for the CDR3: TGTGCCAGCAGCCCCCCCGGACAGGGGGCTTTTACCGGGGAGCTGTTTTTT.

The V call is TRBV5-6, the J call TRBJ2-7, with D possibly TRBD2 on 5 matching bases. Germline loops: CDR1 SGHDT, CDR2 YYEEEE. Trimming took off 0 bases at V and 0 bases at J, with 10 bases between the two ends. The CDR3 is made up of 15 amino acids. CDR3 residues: CASSLDGISSYEQYF. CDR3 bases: TGTGCCAGCAGCTTGGACGGGATCTCCTCCTACGAGCAGTACTTC.

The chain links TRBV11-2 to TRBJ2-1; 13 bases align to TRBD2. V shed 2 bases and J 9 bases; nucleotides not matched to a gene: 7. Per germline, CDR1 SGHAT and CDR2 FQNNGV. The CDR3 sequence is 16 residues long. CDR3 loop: CASSLLGTSGIVEQFF. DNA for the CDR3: TGTGCCAGCAGCTTATTGGGGACTAGCGGGATAGTTGAGCAGTTCTTC.

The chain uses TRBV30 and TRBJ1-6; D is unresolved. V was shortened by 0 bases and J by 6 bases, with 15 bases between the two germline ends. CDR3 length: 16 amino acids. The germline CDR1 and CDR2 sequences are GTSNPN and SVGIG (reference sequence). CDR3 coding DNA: TGTGCCTGGAGTGTTTCCAGGTCTGCCCTTAATTCACCCCTCCACTTT. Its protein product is CAWSVSRSALNSPLHF.

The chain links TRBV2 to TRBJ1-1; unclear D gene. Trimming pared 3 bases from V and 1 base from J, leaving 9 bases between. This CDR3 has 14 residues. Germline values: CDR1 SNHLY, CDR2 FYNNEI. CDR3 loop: CASSEAVKNTEAFF. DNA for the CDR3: TGTGCCAGCAGTGAGGCAGTAAAGAACACTGAAGCTTTCTTT. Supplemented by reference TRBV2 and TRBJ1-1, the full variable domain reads EPEVTQTPSHQVTQMGQEVILRCVPISNHLYFYWYRQILGQKVEFLVSFYNNEISEKSEIFDDQFSVERPDGSNFTLKIRSTKLEDSAMYFCASSEAVKNTEAFFGQGTRLTVV.

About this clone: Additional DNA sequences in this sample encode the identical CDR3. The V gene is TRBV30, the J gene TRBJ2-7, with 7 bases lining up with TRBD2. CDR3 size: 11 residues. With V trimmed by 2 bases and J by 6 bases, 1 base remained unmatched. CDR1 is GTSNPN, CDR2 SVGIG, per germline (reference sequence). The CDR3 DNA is TGTGCCTGGAGTTGGGGGGGCGAGCAGTACTTC. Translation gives CAWSWGGEQYF.

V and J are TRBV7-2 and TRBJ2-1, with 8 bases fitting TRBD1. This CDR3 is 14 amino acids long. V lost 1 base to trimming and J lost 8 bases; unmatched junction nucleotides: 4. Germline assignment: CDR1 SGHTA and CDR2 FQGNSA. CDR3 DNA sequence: TGTGCCAGCAGCTTAGGACCAGGGGGCTATGAGCAGTTCTTC. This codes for CASSLGPGGYEQFF.

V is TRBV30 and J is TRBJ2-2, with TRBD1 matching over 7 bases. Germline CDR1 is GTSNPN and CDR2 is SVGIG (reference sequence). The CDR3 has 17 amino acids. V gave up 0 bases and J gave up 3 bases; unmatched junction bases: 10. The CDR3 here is CAWSVFRQGLDTGELFF. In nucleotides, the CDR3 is TGTGCCTGGAGTGTATTCCGACAGGGATTGGACACCGGGGAGCTGTTTTTT.

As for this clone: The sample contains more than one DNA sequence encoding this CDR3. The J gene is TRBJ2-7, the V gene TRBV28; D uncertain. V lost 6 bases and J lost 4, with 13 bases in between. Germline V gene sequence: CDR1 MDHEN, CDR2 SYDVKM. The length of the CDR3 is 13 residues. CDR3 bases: TGTGCCAGCAGCCCCCCCGGCCTTTACGAGCAGTACTTC. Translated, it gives CASSPPGLYEQYF. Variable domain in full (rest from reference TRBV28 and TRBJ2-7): DVKVTQSSRYLVKRTGEKVFLECVQDMDHENMFWYRQDPGLGLRLIYFSYDVKMKEKGDIPEGYSVSREKKERFSLILESASTNQTSMYLCASSPPGLYEQYFGPGTRLTVT.

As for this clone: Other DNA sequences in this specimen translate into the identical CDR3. In DNA, the CDR3 is TGTGCCAGCAGCGTAGCTTCTAGCACAGATACGCAGTATTTT. The encoded protein is CASSVASSTDTQYF. The rearrangement uses TRBV9 and TRBJ2-3, with D hard to call. Germline CDR1 reads SGDLS; CDR2 reads YYNGEE. V was clipped by 0 bases and J by 0 bases, with 5 bases between them. The CDR3 consists of 14 residues.

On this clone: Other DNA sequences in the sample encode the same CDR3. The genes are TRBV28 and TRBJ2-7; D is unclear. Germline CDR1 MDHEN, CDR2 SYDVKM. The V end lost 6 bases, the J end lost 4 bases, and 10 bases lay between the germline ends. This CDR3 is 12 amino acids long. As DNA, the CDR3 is TGTGCCAGCAGCTTAGGGTTTTACGAGCAGTACTTC. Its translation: CASSLGFYEQYF.

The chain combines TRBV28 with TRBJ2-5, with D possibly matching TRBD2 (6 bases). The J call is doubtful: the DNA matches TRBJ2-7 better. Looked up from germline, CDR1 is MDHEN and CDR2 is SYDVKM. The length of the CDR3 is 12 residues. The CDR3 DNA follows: TGTGCCACCGGGACTCCACCCTACGAGCAGTACTTC. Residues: CATGTPPYEQYF.

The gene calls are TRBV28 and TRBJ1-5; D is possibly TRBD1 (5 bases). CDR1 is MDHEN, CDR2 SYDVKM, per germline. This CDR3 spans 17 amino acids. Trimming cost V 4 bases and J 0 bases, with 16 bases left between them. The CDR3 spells CASSSTGTLNSNQPQHF. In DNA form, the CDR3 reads TGTGCCAGCAGTTCTACCGGGACTCTGAATAGCAATCAGCCCCAGCATTTT.

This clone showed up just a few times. DNA for the CDR3: TGTGCCAGCTCGCTCGGGACTAGCGGTTCCTACGAGCAGTACTTC. Its protein is CASSLGTSGSYEQYF. The chain employs TRBV18 and TRBJ2-7; 11 nucleotides agree with TRBD2. Trimming cost V 6 bases and J 1 base; bases outside gene matches: 5. CDR3 length: 15 residues. Germline CDR1 and CDR2: KGHSH and LQKENI. Looking up the rest from reference TRBV18 and TRBJ2-7 gives the full variable domain: NAGVMQNPRHLVRRRGQEARLRCSPMKGHSHVYWYRQLPEEGLKFMVYLQKENIIDESGMPKERFSAEFPKEGPSILRIQQVVRGDSAAYFCASSLGTSGSYEQYFGPGTRLTVT.

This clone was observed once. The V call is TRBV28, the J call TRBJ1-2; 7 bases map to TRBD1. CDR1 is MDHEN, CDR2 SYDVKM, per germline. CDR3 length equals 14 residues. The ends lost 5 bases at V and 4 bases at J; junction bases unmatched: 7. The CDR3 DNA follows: TGTGCCAGCAGTACGACAGGGTTCGGCTATGGCTACACCTTC. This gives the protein CASSTTGFGYGYTF.

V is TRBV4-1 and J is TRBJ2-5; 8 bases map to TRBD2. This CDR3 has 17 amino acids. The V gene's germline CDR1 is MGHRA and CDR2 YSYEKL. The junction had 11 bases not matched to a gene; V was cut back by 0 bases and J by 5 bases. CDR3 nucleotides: TGCGCCAGCAGCCAAGATCTGATAGCGGGATCGGGGGAGACCCAGTACTTC. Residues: CASSQDLIAGSGETQYF.

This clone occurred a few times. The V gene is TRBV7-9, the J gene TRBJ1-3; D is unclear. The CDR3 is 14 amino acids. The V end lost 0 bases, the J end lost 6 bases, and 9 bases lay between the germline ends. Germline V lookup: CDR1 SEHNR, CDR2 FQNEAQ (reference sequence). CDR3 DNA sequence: TGTGCCAGCAGCTTAGCACAGACTGTAAACACCATATATTTT. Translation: CASSLAQTVNTIYF.

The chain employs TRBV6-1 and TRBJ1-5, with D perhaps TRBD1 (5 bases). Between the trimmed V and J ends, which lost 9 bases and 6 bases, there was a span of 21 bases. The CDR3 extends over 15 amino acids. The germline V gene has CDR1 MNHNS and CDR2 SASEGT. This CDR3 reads CASTVGASIVQPQHF. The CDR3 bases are TGTGCCAGTACCGTCGGGGCCAGTATAGTTCAGCCCCAGCATTTT.

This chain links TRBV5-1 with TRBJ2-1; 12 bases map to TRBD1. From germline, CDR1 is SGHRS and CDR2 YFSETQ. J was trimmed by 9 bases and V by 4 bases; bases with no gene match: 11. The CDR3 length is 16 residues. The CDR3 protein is CASSTNSGQGAGEQFF. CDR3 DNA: TGCGCCAGCAGCACTAACTCGGGACAGGGGGCGGGTGAGCAGTTCTTC. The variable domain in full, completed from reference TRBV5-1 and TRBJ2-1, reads KAGVTQTPRYLIKTRGQQVTLSCSPISGHRSVSWYQQTPGQGLQFLFEYFSETQRNKGNFPGRFSGRQFSNSRSEMNVSTLELGDSALYLCASSTNSGQGAGEQFFGPGTRLTVL.

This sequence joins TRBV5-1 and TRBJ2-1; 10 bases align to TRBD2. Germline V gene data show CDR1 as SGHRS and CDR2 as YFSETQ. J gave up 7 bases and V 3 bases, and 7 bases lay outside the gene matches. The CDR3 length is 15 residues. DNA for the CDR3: TGCGCCAGCAGCTGGACTAGCGGAGAGGGTAATGAGCAGTTCTTC. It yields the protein CASSWTSGEGNEQFF.

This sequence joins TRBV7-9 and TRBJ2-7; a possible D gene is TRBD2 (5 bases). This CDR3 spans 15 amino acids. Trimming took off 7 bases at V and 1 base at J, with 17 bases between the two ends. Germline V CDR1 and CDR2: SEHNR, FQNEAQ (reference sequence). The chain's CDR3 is CASTPAASGSYEQYF. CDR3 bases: TGTGCCAGCACTCCCGCTGCATCGGGGTCCTACGAGCAGTACTTC. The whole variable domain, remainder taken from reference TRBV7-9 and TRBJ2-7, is DTGVSQNPRHKITKRGQNVTFRCDPISEHNRLYWYRQTLGQGPEFLTYFQNEAQLEKSRLLSDRFSAERPKGSFSTLEIQRTEQGDSAMYLCASTPAASGSYEQYFGPGTRLTVT.

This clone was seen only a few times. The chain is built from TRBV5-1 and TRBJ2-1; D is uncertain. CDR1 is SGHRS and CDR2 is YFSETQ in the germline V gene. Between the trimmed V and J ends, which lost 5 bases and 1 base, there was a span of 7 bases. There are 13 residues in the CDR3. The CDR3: CASSVGSYNEQFF. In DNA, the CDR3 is TGCGCCAGCAGTGTGGGTTCCTACAATGAGCAGTTCTTC.

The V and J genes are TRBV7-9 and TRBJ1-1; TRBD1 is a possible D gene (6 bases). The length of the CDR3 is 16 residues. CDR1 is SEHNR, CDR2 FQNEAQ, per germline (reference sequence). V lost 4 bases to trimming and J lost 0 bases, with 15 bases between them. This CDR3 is CASSSRGQPMNTEAFF. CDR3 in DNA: TGTGCCAGCAGCTCCCGCGGACAGCCCATGAACACTGAAGCTTTCTTT.